This T cell receptor beta chain is from a study of response to subunit inactivated influenza vaccine. CDR3 length equals 17 residues. V lost 3 bases to trimming and J lost 8 bases, with 20 bases between them. TCRdb re-called the RT-PCR reads through MiXCR, storing one row per CDR3 protein. The sample lists 500,000 to 600,000 distinct CDR3 sequences, around 11% occurring once. Another study also made use of these data, one on T cells expressing NK-cell markers. According to that study: Making the TCR beta cDNA relied on 5'RACE template switching with UMIs. Eight donors were sequenced, seven testing HCMV-seropositive and one testing seronegative.

The input for sequencing was PBMCs from blood, taken on the day of vaccination. The chain is built from TRBV12-3 or TRBV12-4 and TRBJ1-6; the D gene is possibly TRBD1 (5 bases). This clonotype was obtained from a man between 50 and 59 years old who received an inactivated influenza vaccine. The DNA for the CDR3 is TGTGCCAGCAGTTTTCGGGGCACCCTCTTTATAGATTCACCCCTCCACTTT. Translated, it gives CASSFRGTLFIDSPLHF.